This T cell receptor beta chain was captured in a study of T cells in Graves' hyperthyroidism and ophthalmopathy. Study details: Before any treatment, at initial diagnosis, peripheral blood was collected. General observations from the study: The majority of expanded thyroid clonotypes above 0.001 also appeared in blood.

Exclusion of patients followed from uncontrolled infection, other autoimmune disease, pregnancy or lactation. Diagnoses were established using clinical symptoms, serum thyroxine and TRAb, thyroid ultrasound and orbital computed tomography. The sample holds many counts of this clonotype. The antigen is not known. TCR beta CDR3 regions were amplified from RNA. Initially, a first-round RT-PCR of the TCR CDR3 employed the HTBI primer set. TCRdb reprocessed the multiplex PCR reads via MiXCR and lists one record per CDR3 protein. The sample lists fewer than 300,000 distinct CDR3 sequences; 20% to 25% were seen once. The CDR3 extends over 15 amino acids. V lost 6 bases and J lost 7; bases outside the gene matches: 16. The germline V gene has CDR1 SQVTM and CDR2 ANQGSEA.

The sequencing sample was made of blood. This TCR was sampled from a man in his forties or fifties with Graves' hyperthyroidism that later progressed to Graves' ophthalmopathy. V and J are TRBV29-1 and TRBJ2-5; 8 nucleotides match TRBD1. The CDR3 spells CSVRSAPLQGATQYF. CDR3 nucleotide sequence: TGCAGCGTCCGATCCGCGCCACTCCAGGGGGCGACCCAGTACTTC.